The following is a TCR beta chain sequence with its context. The sample is drawn from a study of blood T cell repertoires in COVID-19. In the study overall: Collection of acute and convalescent COVID-19 samples took place in the United States, Italy and Spain. Nucleic acid was either cDNA or gDNA, and it came from T cells, B-cell-depleted T cells, or PBMCs.

Here immunoSEQ multiplex PCR was the method, and the copy in TCRdb shows in-frame clones only, minus some. Of roughly 200,000 clones in the sample, 80% to 90% were seen once. Sequenced sample: peripheral blood. This clonotype was obtained from a human donor with active or convalescent COVID-19. The donor label of this sample is uncertain.

The CDR3 coding sequence is TGTGCCAGCTCACCAGCCCCAGGGGTACGGCCAGAGACCCAGTACTTC. Translation gives CASSPAPGVRPETQYF. The chain is built from TRBV18 and TRBJ2-5; D is possibly TRBD1 (6 bases). The length of the CDR3 is 16 residues. V lost 2 bases and J lost 4, with 17 bases in between. Germline assignment: CDR1 KGHSH and CDR2 LQKENI.